Listed below are T cell receptor beta chains from one sample, sequenced in a study of blood T cell repertoires in COVID-19. Some clones are missing from TCRdb's copy, which holds only in-frame ones; the method was immunoSEQ multiplex PCR. This table holds 180,000 or so clones, about three quarters found once. Sequenced input: peripheral blood. These receptors came from an elderly woman with active or convalescent COVID-19. CDR3s include the opening cysteine and the closing phenylalanine or tryptophan.

TRBJ1-2 | TRBV28 | CASSRNDRVYGYTF
TRBJ1-2 | TRBV6-5 | CASSYGTGKGYTF
TRBJ2-2 | TRBV7-2 | CASSLSGGQGAGELFF
TRBJ2-5 | TRBV27 | CASSLRKEETQYF
TRBJ2-1 | TRBV7-8 | CASSFLVGPAEQFF
TRBJ1-1 | TRBV7-2 | CASSLVNTEAFF
TRBJ2-1 | TRBV27 | CASSLWTDNEQFF
TRBJ2-5 | TRBV5-6 | CASSSSGGVQETQYF
TRBJ1-6 | TRBV2 | CASSTADRVSPLHF
TRBJ1-6 | TRBV6-5 | CASARSQNSPLHF
TRBJ1-1 | TRBV6-5 | CASSYLQGAGTEAFF
TRBJ2-7 | TRBV6-5 | CASSSSGLATEQYF
TRBJ1-1 | TRBV28 | CASSLHTGGTTEAFF
TRBJ2-2 | TRBV7-8 | CASSLRARLAGGTLFF
TRBJ2-5 | TRBV10-2 | CASSELLTQETQYF
TRBJ2-4 | TRBV6-5 | CASSLGLGAKNIQYF
TRBJ2-3 | TRBV10-3 | CAIIPIRAGGGQDTQYF